These 24 T cell receptor beta chains were sequenced from one sample in a study of blood T cell repertoires in COVID-19. Produced via immunoSEQ multiplex PCR; TCRdb's table is partial and in-frame only. The table lists approximately 210,000 clones, about four fifths of them singletons, with 8.2% in the top ten. Sample: peripheral blood. These TCRs come from a woman aged 45-65 years with acute or convalescent COVID-19.

The rearrangement joins TRBV6-5 to TRBJ1-2; the D gene is possibly TRBD1 (5 bases). The CDR3 runs to 15 residues. V dropped 2 bases and J dropped 0 bases, with 10 bases sitting between them. CDR1 and CDR2 from the germline V gene are MNHEY and SVGAGI. CDR3 loop: CASSYHRTSNYGYTF. The DNA for the CDR3 is TGTGCCAGCAGTTACCACAGGACCTCTAACTATGGCTACACCTTC.

This chain uses TRBV24-1 with TRBJ1-5, with 8 positions matching TRBD1. V was clipped by 10 bases and J by 12 bases; unmatched bases: 10. Per germline, CDR1 KGHDR and CDR2 SFDVKD. There are 12 residues in the CDR3. The CDR3 loop reads CATGTGSSLQHF. CDR3 bases: TGTGCCACTGGGACAGGCTCCTCTCTCCAGCATTTT.

This clone was detected only once. The CDR3: CASSQGTASTDTQYF. CDR3 sequence (DNA): TGCGCCAGCAGCCAGGGGACAGCTAGCACAGATACGCAGTATTTT. This rearrangement joins TRBV5-1 to TRBJ2-3, with 7 bases matching TRBD1. The CDR3 consists of 15 residues. Germline-derived CDR1 and CDR2 are SGHRS and YFSETQ. Germline trimming cut 4 bases from V and 0 bases from J; bases unmatched to any gene: 5.

The chain carries TRBV4-1 and TRBJ2-7, with TRBD1 identical over 7 bases. The CDR3 runs to 18 residues. With 0 bases clipped from V and 2 bases from J, the junction kept 13 bases outside the gene matches. Looked up from germline, CDR1 is MGHRA and CDR2 is YSYEKL. This chain's CDR3 is CASSQDSPGTDITYEQYF. The CDR3 DNA reads as TGCGCCAGCAGCCAAGATTCCCCCGGGACAGATATAACCTACGAGCAGTACTTC.

The genes are TRBV19 and TRBJ2-7; 8 nucleotides line up with TRBD2. Germline values: CDR1 LNHDA, CDR2 SQIVND (reference sequence). V shed 4 bases and J 4 bases; nucleotides not matched to a gene: 6. This CDR3 region has 14 residues. The CDR3 nucleotides read TGTGCCAGTAGTAGCGGGAGGATTAATTACGAGCAGTACTTC. Its protein product is CASSSGRINYEQYF.

CDR3 region: CASSPSYSGGLNEQFF. The DNA of the CDR3 is TGCGCCAGCAGCCCCAGTTACTCGGGAGGGTTAAATGAGCAGTTCTTC. The chain combines TRBV5-1 with TRBJ2-1; 8 bases align to TRBD2. CDR3 size: 16 residues. The ends lost 4 bases at V and 7 bases at J; junction bases unmatched: 13. CDR1 SGHRS and CDR2 YFSETQ come from the germline V gene.

The rearrangement joins TRBV21-1 to TRBJ2-5; the tabulated D call, TRBD2, remains unverified against the DNA. TRBV21-1 is shown as a pseudogene. The CDR3 is 19 residues long. The CDR3 DNA reads TGTGCCAGCAGCAACTTAGGACTAGCGGGAGGGTTATTCCAAGAGACCCAGTACTTC. Amino acid sequence: CASSNLGLAGGLFQETQYF.

This sequence joins TRBV2 and TRBJ2-5; 7 bases are a match to TRBD1. The V segment lost 6 bases and the J segment 5 bases; nucleotides outside the gene matches: 12. There are 15 residues in the CDR3. CDR1 is SNHLY and CDR2 is FYNNEI in the germline V gene. This chain's CDR3 is CASSPPTGRGETQYF. In DNA, the CDR3 is TGTGCCAGCAGCCCCCCGACAGGGAGAGGGGAGACCCAGTACTTC.

This chain uses TRBV19 with TRBJ1-2; tentative D call: TRBD1 (6 bases). CDR3 length: 15 amino acids. Germline V gives CDR1 LNHDA, CDR2 SQIVND (reference sequence). Trimming removed 7 bases from V and 3 bases from J, with 18 bases in between. The CDR3 region is CASTIIQGFDYGYTF. The CDR3 nucleotides are TGTGCCAGTACGATAATACAGGGATTCGACTATGGCTACACCTTC.

This clone was counted only a few times. A read error may produce the germline difference seen at one junction end. CDR3 coding DNA: TGTGCCAGCAGTGCCCGATTCCGGCTAGCGGGAGAGACGACCTTC. Its translation: CASSARFRLAGETTF. The chain combines TRBV6-4 with TRBJ2-7; 10 bases are a match to TRBD2. This CDR3 contains 15 residues. CDR1 MRHNA and CDR2 SNTAGT come from the germline V gene.

The chain employs TRBV5-1 and TRBJ1-6, with 10 bases matching TRBD1. J was trimmed by 8 bases and V by 4 bases; bases with no gene match: 6. The CDR3 consists of 15 residues. Looked up from germline, CDR1 is SGHRS and CDR2 is YFSETQ. The CDR3 is CASSVFGTGDSPLHF. CDR3 sequence (DNA): TGCGCCAGCAGCGTTTTCGGGACAGGGGATTCACCCCTCCACTTT. Supplemented by reference TRBV5-1 and TRBJ1-6, the full variable domain reads KAGVTQTPRYLIKTRGQQVTLSCSPISGHRSVSWYQQTPGQGLQFLFEYFSETQRNKGNFPGRFSGRQFSNSRSEMNVSTLELGDSALYLCASSVFGTGDSPLHFGNGTRLTVT.

J is TRBJ2-1 and V is TRBV5-1, with D perhaps matching TRBD2 (5 bases). V lost 6 bases and J 0 bases, leaving 19 bases between the germline ends. Germline V CDR1 and CDR2: SGHRS, YFSETQ. CDR3 length: 17 residues. CDR3 residues: CASTPIQRRSSYNEQFF. CDR3 DNA: TGCGCCAGCACCCCGATCCAGCGGAGAAGCTCCTACAATGAGCAGTTCTTC.

This chain joins TRBV2 and TRBJ2-1, with 7 bases aligning to TRBD2. The germline gives CDR1 SNHLY, CDR2 FYNNEI. The CDR3 runs to 15 residues. Trimming took 4 bases from V and 0 from J; bases not matched to a gene: 3. This CDR3 reads CASSGSSGSYNEQFF. In DNA, the CDR3 is TGTGCCAGCAGTGGGTCTAGCGGCTCCTACAATGAGCAGTTCTTC.

V gene TRBV10-3 combines with J gene TRBJ2-1, with 10 nucleotides matching TRBD2. V was clipped by 1 base and J by 6 bases; unmatched bases: 15. The CDR3 contains 19 residues. CDR1 and CDR2 from the germline V gene are ENHRY and SYGVKD. In nucleotides, the CDR3 is TGTGCCATCAGTGAGTTTTTAGCTAGCGGGAGTGATGGTGGCAATGAGCAGTTCTTC. Protein: CAISEFLASGSDGGNEQFF.

The chain joins TRBV29-1 to TRBJ2-7, with 9 nucleotides matching TRBD2. With 7 bases clipped from V and 2 bases from J, the junction kept 9 bases outside the gene matches. CDR3 length: 14 amino acids. CDR1 and CDR2 from the germline V gene are SQVTM and ANQGSEA. The CDR3 loop reads CSARGASGTYEQYF. The CDR3 DNA follows: TGCAGCGCCCGAGGGGCTAGCGGGACCTACGAGCAGTACTTC.

The chain links TRBV28 to TRBJ2-7; the match to TRBD1 covers 9 bases. Germline V gives CDR1 MDHEN, CDR2 SYDVKM. The CDR3 spans 15 residues. J lost 6 bases, V lost 1 base, and 7 bases had no gene match. The CDR3 here is CASSLLGTGSREQYF. CDR3 bases: TGTGCCAGCAGTTTATTGGGGACAGGGTCGCGCGAGCAGTACTTC.

The V and J genes are TRBV14 and TRBJ2-7; 9 nucleotides line up with TRBD1. With 4 bases clipped from V and 1 base from J, the junction kept 5 bases outside the gene matches. The CDR3 loop spans 15 amino acids. CDR1 is SGHDN and CDR2 is FVKESK in the germline V gene. The CDR3 region is CASSPLGQGSYEQYF. The DNA of the CDR3 is TGTGCCAGCAGCCCCCTTGGACAGGGGTCCTACGAGCAGTACTTC.

This chain links TRBV15 with TRBJ2-5; 14 bases agree with TRBD2. This CDR3 has 19 amino acids. The V gene's germline CDR1 is LNHNV and CDR2 YYDKDF (reference sequence). V dropped 0 bases and J dropped 5; count of bases not matched to a gene: 11. The CDR3, as DNA: TGTGCCACCAGCAGAGATTTCTCGGGGACTAGCGGGAGTAGGGAGACCCAGTACTTC. Translated, it gives CATSRDFSGTSGSRETQYF.

The V call is TRBV29-1, the J call TRBJ2-1; 9 bases align to TRBD2. Germline lookup yields CDR1 SQVTM and CDR2 ANQGSEA. The CDR3 is made up of 15 amino acids. J lost 0 bases, V lost 3 bases, and 3 bases had no gene match. Written as DNA, the CDR3 is TGCAGCGTTGATAGACTAGCGGCCTCCTACAATGAGCAGTTCTTC. It yields the protein CSVDRLAASYNEQFF.

On this clone itself: One end of the junction fails to match germline, which may point to a read error. This chain joins TRBV18 and TRBJ2-1, with 13 bases fitting TRBD2. Per the germline V gene, CDR1 is KGHSH and CDR2 is LQKENI. The length of the CDR3 is 15 residues. Written as DNA, the CDR3 is TGTGCCAGCTCTCCACTAGCGGGAGGGGGCAATGAGCAGTTCTTC. Its translation is CASSPLAGGGNEQFF.

The rearrangement uses TRBV5-1 and TRBJ2-2; 10 bases line up with TRBD2. CDR3 length equals 18 residues. The germline gives CDR1 SGHRS, CDR2 YFSETQ. V gave up 5 bases and J gave up 2 bases; unmatched junction bases: 12. CDR3 region: CASRLNPSGRINTGELFF. CDR3 nucleotides: TGCGCCAGCAGACTGAACCCTAGCGGGAGAATTAACACCGGGGAGCTGTTTTTT.

V and J are TRBV2 and TRBJ1-1; D perhaps matches TRBD1 (6 bases). The CDR3 is 14 amino acids. CDR1 and CDR2 (germline): SNHLY, FYNNEI. V was clipped by 8 bases and J by 5 bases, with 18 bases between them. The CDR3 protein is CASPRGGGKTEAFF. The CDR3 bases are TGTGCCAGCCCGCGGGGGGGCGGAAAGACTGAAGCTTTCTTT.

The chain carries TRBV7-2 and TRBJ2-2, with TRBD2 matching over 8 bases. The CDR3 runs 16 residues. Trimming removed 1 base from V and 1 base from J; junction bases left unmatched: 2. The germline V gene encodes CDR1 SGHTA and CDR2 FQGNSA. The DNA for the CDR3 is TGTGCCAGCAGCTTAGGCCGGGGGGGGAACACCGGGGAGCTGTTTTTT. Its protein product is CASSLGRGGNTGELFF.

V and J are TRBV5-8 and TRBJ2-7; 9 bases are shared with TRBD2. The CDR3 runs 14 residues. The V gene's germline CDR1 is SGHTS and CDR2 YDEGEE. V was pared by 0 bases and J by 5 bases, with 3 bases of the junction left unmatched. CDR3 amino acids: CASSLEAGGDEQYF. The CDR3 DNA reads as TGTGCCAGCAGCTTGGAAGCGGGAGGTGACGAGCAGTACTTC. Filled out from reference TRBV5-8 and TRBJ2-7, the complete variable domain reads EAGVTQSPTHLIKTRGQQATLRCSPISGHTSVYWYQQALGLGLQFLLWYDEGEERNRGNFPPRFSGRQFPNYSSELNVNALELEDSALYLCASSLEAGGDEQYFGPGTRLTVT.